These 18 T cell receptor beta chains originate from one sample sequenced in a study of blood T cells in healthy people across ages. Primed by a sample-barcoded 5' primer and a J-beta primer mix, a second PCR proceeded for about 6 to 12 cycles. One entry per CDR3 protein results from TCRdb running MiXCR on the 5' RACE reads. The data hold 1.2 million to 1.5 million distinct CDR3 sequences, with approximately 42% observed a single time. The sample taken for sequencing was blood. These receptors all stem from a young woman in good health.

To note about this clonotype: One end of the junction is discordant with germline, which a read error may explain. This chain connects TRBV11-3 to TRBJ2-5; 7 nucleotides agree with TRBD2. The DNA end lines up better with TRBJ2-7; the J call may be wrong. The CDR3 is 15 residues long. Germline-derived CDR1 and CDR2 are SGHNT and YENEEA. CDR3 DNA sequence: TGCGCCAGCAGCCCCGGTGGGGAGGGGTCCCACGAGCAGTACTTC. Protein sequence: CASSPGGEGSHEQYF.

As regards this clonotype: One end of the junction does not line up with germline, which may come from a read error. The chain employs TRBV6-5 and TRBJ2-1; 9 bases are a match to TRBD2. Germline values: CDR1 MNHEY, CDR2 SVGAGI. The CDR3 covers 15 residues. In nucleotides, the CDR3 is TGTGCCAGCAGTAGAGCGGGGGGAAGTTACAATGAGCGGTTCTTC. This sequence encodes CASSRAGGSYNERFF.

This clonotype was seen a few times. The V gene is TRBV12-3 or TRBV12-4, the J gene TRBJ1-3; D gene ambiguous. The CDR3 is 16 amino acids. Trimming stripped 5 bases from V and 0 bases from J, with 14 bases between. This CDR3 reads CASSLGLLSSGNTIYF. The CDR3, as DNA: TGTGCCAGCAGTCTCGGACTCCTTAGCTCTGGAAACACCATATATTTT.

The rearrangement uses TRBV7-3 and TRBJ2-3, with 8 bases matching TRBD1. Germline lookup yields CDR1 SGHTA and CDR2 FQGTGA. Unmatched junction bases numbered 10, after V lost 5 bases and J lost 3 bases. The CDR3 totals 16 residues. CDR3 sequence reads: CASSPVVGTGTDTQYF. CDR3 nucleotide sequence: TGTGCCAGCAGCCCCGTCGTAGGGACAGGTACAGATACGCAGTATTTT. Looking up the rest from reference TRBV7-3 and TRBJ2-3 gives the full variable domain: GAGVSQTPSNKVTEKGKYVELRCDPISGHTALYWYRQSLGQGPEFLIYFQGTGAADDSGLPNDRFFAVRPEGSVSTLKIQRTERGDSAVYLCASSPVVGTGTDTQYFGPGTRLTVL.

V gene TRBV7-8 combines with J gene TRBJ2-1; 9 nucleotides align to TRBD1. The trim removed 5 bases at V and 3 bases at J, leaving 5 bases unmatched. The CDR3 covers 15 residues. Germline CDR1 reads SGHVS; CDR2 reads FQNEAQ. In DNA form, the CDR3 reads TGTGCCAGCAGCCGGGGACAGGGTCACTACAATGAGCAGTTCTTC. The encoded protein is CASSRGQGHYNEQFF.

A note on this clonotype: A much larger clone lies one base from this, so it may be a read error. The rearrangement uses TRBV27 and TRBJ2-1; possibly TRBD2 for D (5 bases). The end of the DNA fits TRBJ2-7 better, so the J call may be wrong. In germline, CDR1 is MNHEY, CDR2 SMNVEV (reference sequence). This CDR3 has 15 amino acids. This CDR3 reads CASSLGRGSYNEQYF. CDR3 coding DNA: TGTGCCAGCAGCCTGGGGAGAGGCTCCTACAATGAGCAGTACTTC.

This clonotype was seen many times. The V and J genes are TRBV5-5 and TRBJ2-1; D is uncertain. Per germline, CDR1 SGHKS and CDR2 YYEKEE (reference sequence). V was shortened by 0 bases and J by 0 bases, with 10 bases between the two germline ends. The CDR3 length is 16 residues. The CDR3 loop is CASSLGQASSYNEQFF. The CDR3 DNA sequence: TGTGCCAGCAGCTTGGGGCAGGCTAGCTCCTACAATGAGCAGTTCTTC. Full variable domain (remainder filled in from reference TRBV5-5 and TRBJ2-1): DAGVTQSPTHLIKTRGQQVTLRCSPISGHKSVSWYQQVLGQGPQFIFQYYEKEERGRGNFPDRFSARQFPNYSSELNVNALLLGDSALYLCASSLGQASSYNEQFFGPGTRLTVL.

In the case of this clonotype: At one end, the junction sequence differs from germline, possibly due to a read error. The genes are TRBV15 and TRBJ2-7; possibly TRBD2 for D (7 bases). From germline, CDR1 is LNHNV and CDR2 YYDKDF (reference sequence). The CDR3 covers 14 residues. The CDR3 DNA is TGTGTCACCAGCGGGGCGGACAGAAGTTACGAGCAGTACTTC. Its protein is CVTSGADRSYEQYF. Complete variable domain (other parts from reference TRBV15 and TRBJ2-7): DAMVIQNPRYQVTQFGKPVTLSCSQTLNHNVMYWYQQKSSQAPKLLFHYYDKDFNNEADTPDNFQSRRPNTSFCFLDIRSPGLGDTAMYLCVTSGADRSYEQYFGPGTRLTVT.

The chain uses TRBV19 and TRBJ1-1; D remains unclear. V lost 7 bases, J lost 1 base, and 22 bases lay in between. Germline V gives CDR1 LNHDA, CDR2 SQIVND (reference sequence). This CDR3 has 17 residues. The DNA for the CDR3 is TGTGCCAGTACCCTGGGTTTGGGCGTAAGTGGGAACACTGAAGCTTTCTTT. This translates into CASTLGLGVSGNTEAFF.

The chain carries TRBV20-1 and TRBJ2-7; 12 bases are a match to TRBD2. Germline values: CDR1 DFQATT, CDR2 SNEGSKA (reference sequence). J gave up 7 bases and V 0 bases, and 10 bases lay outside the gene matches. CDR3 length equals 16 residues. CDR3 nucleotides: TGCAGTGCTAGAGATCGGACTAGCGGGATGAACAATGAGCAGTACTTC. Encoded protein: CSARDRTSGMNNEQYF.

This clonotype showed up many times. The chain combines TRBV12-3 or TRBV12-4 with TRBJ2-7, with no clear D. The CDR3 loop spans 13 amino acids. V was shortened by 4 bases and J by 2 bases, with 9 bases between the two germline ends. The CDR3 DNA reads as TGTGCCAGCAGTTCTGACGTTACCTACGAGCAGTACTTC. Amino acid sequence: CASSSDVTYEQYF.

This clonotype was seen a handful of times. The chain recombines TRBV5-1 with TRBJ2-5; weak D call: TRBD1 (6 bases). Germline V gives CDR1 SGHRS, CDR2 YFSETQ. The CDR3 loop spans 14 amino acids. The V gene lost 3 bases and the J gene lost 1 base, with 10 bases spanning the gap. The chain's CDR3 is CASSWGTPQETQYF. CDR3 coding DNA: TGCGCCAGCAGCTGGGGGACACCCCAAGAGACCCAGTACTTC.

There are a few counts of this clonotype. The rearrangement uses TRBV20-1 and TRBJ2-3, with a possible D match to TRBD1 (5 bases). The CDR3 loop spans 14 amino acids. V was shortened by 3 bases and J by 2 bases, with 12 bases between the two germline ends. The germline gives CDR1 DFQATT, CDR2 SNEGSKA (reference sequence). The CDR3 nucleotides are TGCAGTGCTAGTAAGGGGAAAAACACAGATACGCAGTATTTT. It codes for CSASKGKNTDTQYF.

This CDR3 reads CASSPSGTVIGNEQYF. The CDR3 DNA reads as TGTGCCAGCAGTCCCTCCGGGACAGTCATAGGCAATGAGCAGTACTTC. The chain carries TRBV28 and TRBJ2-5; 7 bases match TRBD1. J gave up 11 bases and V 5 bases, and 20 bases lay outside the gene matches. Germline values: CDR1 MDHEN, CDR2 SYDVKM. The CDR3 is 16 residues long.

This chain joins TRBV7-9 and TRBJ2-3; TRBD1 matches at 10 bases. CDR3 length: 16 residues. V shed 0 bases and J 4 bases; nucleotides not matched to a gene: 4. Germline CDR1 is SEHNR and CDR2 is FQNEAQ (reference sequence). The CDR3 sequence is CASSLAIDRGPDTQYF. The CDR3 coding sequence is TGTGCCAGCAGCTTAGCGATCGACAGGGGGCCAGATACGCAGTATTTT.

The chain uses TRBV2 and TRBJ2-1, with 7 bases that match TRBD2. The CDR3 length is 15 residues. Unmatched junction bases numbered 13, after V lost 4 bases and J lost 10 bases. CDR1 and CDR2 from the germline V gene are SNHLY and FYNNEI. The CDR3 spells CASSGASGLRSEQFF. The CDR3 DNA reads TGTGCCAGCAGTGGGGCTAGCGGCCTAAGAAGCGAGCAGTTCTTC.

This CDR3 is CASSDNPIRALSYEQYF. As DNA, the CDR3 is TGTGCCAGCAGTGACAACCCGATCAGGGCCCTCTCCTACGAGCAGTACTTC. The rearrangement uses TRBV6-4 and TRBJ2-7; D might be TRBD1 (5 bases). V lost 2 bases and J 0 bases, leaving 17 bases between the germline ends. This CDR3 contains 17 residues. The germline V gene encodes CDR1 MRHNA and CDR2 SNTAGT.

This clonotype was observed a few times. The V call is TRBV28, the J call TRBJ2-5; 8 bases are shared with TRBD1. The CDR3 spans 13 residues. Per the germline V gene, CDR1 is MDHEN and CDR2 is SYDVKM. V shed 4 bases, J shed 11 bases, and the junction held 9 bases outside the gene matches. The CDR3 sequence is CASSSTSRQGQYF. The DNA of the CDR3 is TGTGCCAGCAGTTCTACCTCCCGACAGGGGCAGTACTTC.